A selection of T cell receptor beta chains follows, all from one sample in a study of OX40 agonist ivuxolimab in advanced cancers. Some clones are missing from TCRdb's copy, which holds only in-frame ones; the method was immunoSEQ multiplex PCR. Seen here are tens of thousands of clones, 90% observed once, and the top ten hold about 0.53%. The sequences come from CD4+ or CD8+ T cells sorted from blood, collected in a trial of the OX40 agonist ivuxolimab. Receptor source: an adult with an advanced solid tumor such as melanoma, head and neck, liver or kidney cancer. CDR3s include the opening cysteine and the closing phenylalanine or tryptophan. A D gene is named only where the DNA matches it firmly. The size entry is marked missing in some rows and otherwise reads once, few, many or a size class.

d_call: -
j_call: TRBJ1-2
clone_size: -
v_call: TRBV6-5
cdr3_nt: TGTGCCAGCAGCGACGGACTTTATGGCTACACCTTC
cdr3_aa: CASSDGLYGYTF

d_call: -
j_call: TRBJ2-7
clone_size: -
v_call: TRBV28
cdr3_nt: TGTGCCAGCAGTTACCCCGGGACAAAAGGAGGCGAGCAGTACTTC
cdr3_aa: CASSYPGTKGGEQYF

d_call: -
j_call: TRBJ2-1
clone_size: -
v_call: TRBV5-1
cdr3_nt: TGCGCCAGCAGCTACGGGTCGTGGGGGAATGAGCAGTTCTTC
cdr3_aa: CASSYGSWGNEQFF

d_call: -
j_call: TRBJ2-5
clone_size: -
v_call: TRBV5-1
cdr3_nt: TGCGCCAGCAGCTTGGGGGCCGACGAGACCCAGTACTTC
cdr3_aa: CASSLGADETQYF

d_call: -
j_call: TRBJ2-1
clone_size: -
v_call: TRBV7-2
cdr3_nt: TGTGCCAGCAGCTTAGCTACGGGCGGCCCGGGGTCCTACAATGAGCAGTTCTTC
cdr3_aa: CASSLATGGPGSYNEQFF

d_call: TRBD1
j_call: TRBJ2-2
clone_size: -
v_call: TRBV19
cdr3_nt: TGTGCCGCCCGCGGGACAGGGGGCTCCGGGGAGCTGTTTTTT
cdr3_aa: CAARGTGGSGELFF

d_call: TRBD1
j_call: TRBJ1-1
clone_size: once
v_call: TRBV28
cdr3_nt: TGTGCCAGCCGGGACAGGGGGAAGATGAACACTGAAGCTTTCTTT
cdr3_aa: CASRDRGKMNTEAFF

d_call: -
j_call: TRBJ1-4
clone_size: once
v_call: TRBV7-9
cdr3_nt: TGTGCCAGCAGCTTAGGGATGGGGCTTAATGAAAAACTGTTTTTT
cdr3_aa: CASSLGMGLNEKLFF

d_call: -
j_call: TRBJ2-7
clone_size: -
v_call: TRBV2
cdr3_nt: TGTGCCAGCAGTGAGGGGGGACACGTCTACGAGCAGTACTTC
cdr3_aa: CASSEGGHVYEQYF

d_call: TRBD1
j_call: TRBJ2-2
clone_size: -
v_call: TRBV2
cdr3_nt: TGTGCCAGCAGTCGGGACAGGACGAACACCGGGGAGCTGTTTTTT
cdr3_aa: CASSRDRTNTGELFF

d_call: -
j_call: TRBJ1-3
clone_size: -
v_call: TRBV6-1
cdr3_nt: TGTGCCAGCAGTATGGGGGCTGGAAACACCATATATTTT
cdr3_aa: CASSMGAGNTIYF

d_call: -
j_call: TRBJ1-4
clone_size: -
v_call: TRBV19
cdr3_nt: -
cdr3_aa: CASSTSGRKLFF

d_call: -
j_call: TRBJ2-2
clone_size: -
v_call: TRBV14
cdr3_nt: TGTGCCAGCAGCCCGAGTGTTGGGTCTAGGAACACCGGGGAGCTGTTTTTT
cdr3_aa: CASSPSVGSRNTGELFF

d_call: TRBD2
j_call: TRBJ2-5
clone_size: -
v_call: TRBV5-4
cdr3_nt: TGTGCCAGCAGCTTGAGCGGGACGCAAGAGACCCAGTACTTC
cdr3_aa: CASSLSGTQETQYF

d_call: -
j_call: TRBJ2-3
clone_size: -
v_call: TRBV11-2
cdr3_nt: TGTGCCAGCAGCTTCCAGGGGTCCTGGGGCACAGATACGCAGTATTTT
cdr3_aa: CASSFQGSWGTDTQYF

d_call: TRBD1
j_call: TRBJ2-1
clone_size: -
v_call: TRBV5-1
cdr3_nt: TGCGCCAGCAGCTTCCCCGGGACAGGGCTCAATGAGCAGTTCTTC
cdr3_aa: CASSFPGTGLNEQFF

d_call: TRBD2
j_call: TRBJ2-1
clone_size: once
v_call: TRBV2
cdr3_nt: TGTGCCAGCTGCCGGACTAGCGGTAGTGCGGATGAGCAGTTCTTC
cdr3_aa: CASCRTSGSADEQFF